These 2 T cell receptor beta chains originate from one sample sequenced in a study of siplizumab effects on memory and regulatory T cells. Produced via immunoSEQ multiplex PCR; TCRdb's table is partial and in-frame only. The data show tens of thousands of clones, more than 70% seen once. The sample was naive CD4+ T cells sorted from blood. These receptors were taken from a human donor in good health.

This clone was seen once. The chain employs TRBV2 and TRBJ2-5; D is possibly TRBD2 (6 bases). Trimming removed 9 bases at V and 2 bases at J, with 16 bases between. Germline CDR1 is SNHLY and CDR2 is FYNNEI. This CDR3 has 14 amino acids. Here the CDR3 DNA reads TGTGCCAGTCAAAGTAGCGGACTTCAAGAGACCCAGTACTTC. Residues: CASQSSGLQETQYF.

The rearrangement uses TRBV5-1 and TRBJ1-1; D not certain. Germline CDR1 reads SGHRS; CDR2 reads YFSETQ. The CDR3 is 14 amino acids. V was shortened by 1 base and J by 2 bases, with 9 bases between the two germline ends. This CDR3 is CASSLIPGNTEAFF. In DNA form, the CDR3 reads TGCGCCAGCAGCTTGATTCCAGGCAACACTGAAGCTTTCTTT.